This T cell receptor beta chain was obtained from a study of cytotoxic CD8 clonotypes in ibrutinib-treated CLL. Study-level information: By median roughly 74 months, 12 had progressed and around 14 stayed remitted; responses had been 2 complete and about 25 partial.

Study results and caveats: In comparison with age-matched healthy donors, baseline clonality was higher and tracked circulating CD8+ T-cell counts.

Extraction of around 2 micrograms of genomic DNA from cryopreserved PBMCs supplied material for TCR beta libraries. Trimming pared 5 bases from V and 5 bases from J, leaving 10 bases between. This CDR3 contains 12 residues. The germline CDR1 and CDR2 sequences are SGDLS and YYNGEE. To note about this clone: Its antigen remains unidentified.

Sequencing used immunoSEQ multiplex PCR; TCRdb keeps in-frame clones, though not all of them. The repertoire holds about 84,000 clones, with roughly 86% as singletons. V is TRBV9 and J is TRBJ1-1; D not resolved. Source: PBMCs, taken before ibrutinib treatment. The sequence derives from a human donor with chronic lymphocytic leukemia. The CDR3 coding sequence is TGTGCCAGCAGTGCTTGGGGAACTGAAGCTTTCTTT. Translating gives CASSAWGTEAFF.